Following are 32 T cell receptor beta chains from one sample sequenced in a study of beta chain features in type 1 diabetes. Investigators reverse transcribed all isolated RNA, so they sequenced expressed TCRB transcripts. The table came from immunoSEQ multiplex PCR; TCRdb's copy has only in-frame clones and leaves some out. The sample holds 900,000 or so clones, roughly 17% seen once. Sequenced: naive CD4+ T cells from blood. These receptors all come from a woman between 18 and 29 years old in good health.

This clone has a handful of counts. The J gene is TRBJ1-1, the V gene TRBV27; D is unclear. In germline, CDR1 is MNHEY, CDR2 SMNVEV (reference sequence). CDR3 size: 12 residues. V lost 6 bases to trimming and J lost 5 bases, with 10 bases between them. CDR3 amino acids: CASRGVWTEAFF. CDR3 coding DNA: TGTGCCAGCAGAGGTGTTTGGACTGAAGCTTTCTTT.

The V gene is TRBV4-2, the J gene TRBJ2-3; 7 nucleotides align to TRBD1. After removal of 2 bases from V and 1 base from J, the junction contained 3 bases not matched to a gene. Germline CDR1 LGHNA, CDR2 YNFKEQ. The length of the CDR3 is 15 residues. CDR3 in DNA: TGTGCCAGCAGCCAAAGTCAGGGGGGCACAGATACGCAGTATTTT. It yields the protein CASSQSQGGTDTQYF.

CDR3 residues: CASSRGAPLVANEKLFF. CDR3 nucleotide sequence: TGTGCCAGCAGCCGCGGGGCCCCCCTCGTAGCTAATGAAAAACTGTTTTTT. V gene TRBV11-2 combines with J gene TRBJ1-4; tentatively, D is TRBD1 (5 bases). Trimming cost V 5 bases and J 3 bases, with 19 bases left between them. From germline, CDR1 is SGHAT and CDR2 FQNNGV. The CDR3 loop spans 17 amino acids.

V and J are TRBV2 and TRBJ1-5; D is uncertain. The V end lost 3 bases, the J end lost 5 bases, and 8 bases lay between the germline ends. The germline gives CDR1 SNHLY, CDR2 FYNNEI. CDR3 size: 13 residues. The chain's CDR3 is CASSEGDYQPQHF. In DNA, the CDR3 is TGTGCCAGCAGTGAGGGAGACTATCAGCCCCAGCATTTT.

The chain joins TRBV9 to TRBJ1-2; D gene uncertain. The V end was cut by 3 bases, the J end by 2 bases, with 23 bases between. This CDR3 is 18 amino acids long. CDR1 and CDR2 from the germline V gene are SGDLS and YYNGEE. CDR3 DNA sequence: TGTGCCAGCAGCGCGCGAACCGGGATCTCCGAAAACAACTATGGCTACACCTTC. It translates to CASSARTGISENNYGYTF.

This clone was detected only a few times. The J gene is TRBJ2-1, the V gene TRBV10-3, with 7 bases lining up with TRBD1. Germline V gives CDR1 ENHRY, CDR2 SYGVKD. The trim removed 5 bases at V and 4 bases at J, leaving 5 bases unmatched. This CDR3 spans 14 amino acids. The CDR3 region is CAISLGQAYNEQFF. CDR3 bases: TGTGCCATCAGTCTCGGACAGGCGTACAATGAGCAGTTCTTC.

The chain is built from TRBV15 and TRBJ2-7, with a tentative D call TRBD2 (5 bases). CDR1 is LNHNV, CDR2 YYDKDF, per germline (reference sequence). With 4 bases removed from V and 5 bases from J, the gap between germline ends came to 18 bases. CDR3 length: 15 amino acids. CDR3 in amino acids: CATSKRTSFIHEQYF. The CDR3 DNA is TGTGCCACCAGCAAGAGAACTAGTTTTATCCACGAGCAGTACTTC.

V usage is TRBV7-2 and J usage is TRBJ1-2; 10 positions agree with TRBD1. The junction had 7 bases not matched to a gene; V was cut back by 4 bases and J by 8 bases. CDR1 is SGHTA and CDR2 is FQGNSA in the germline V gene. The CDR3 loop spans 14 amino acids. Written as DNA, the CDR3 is TGTGCCAGCAGCTGGAGGGACAGGGGACGCGGCTACACCTTC. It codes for CASSWRDRGRGYTF.

The CDR3 DNA follows: TGTGCCAGCAGTTTAGGACCGGTCGGTGTAGCTTTCTTT. Protein sequence: CASSLGPVGVAFF. The V call is TRBV27, the J call TRBJ1-1; no reliable D call. This CDR3 has 13 amino acids. V was pared by 2 bases and J by 10 bases, with 14 bases between. Per germline, CDR1 MNHEY and CDR2 SMNVEV (reference sequence).

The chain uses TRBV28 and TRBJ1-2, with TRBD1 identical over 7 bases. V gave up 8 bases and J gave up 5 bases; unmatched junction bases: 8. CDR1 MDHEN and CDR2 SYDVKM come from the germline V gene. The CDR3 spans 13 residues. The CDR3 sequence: CASQLPGQYGYTF. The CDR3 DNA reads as TGTGCCAGCCAACTACCGGGACAGTATGGCTACACCTTC.

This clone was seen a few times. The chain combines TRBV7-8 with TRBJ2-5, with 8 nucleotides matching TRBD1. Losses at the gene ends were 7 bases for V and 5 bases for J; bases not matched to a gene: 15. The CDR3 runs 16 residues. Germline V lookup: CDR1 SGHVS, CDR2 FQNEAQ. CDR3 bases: TGTGCCAGCACCTTCCAGCCAGGGGGCGGGTGGGAGACCCAGTACTTC. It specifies CASTFQPGGGWETQYF. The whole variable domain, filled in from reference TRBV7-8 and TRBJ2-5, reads GAGVSQSPRYKVAKRGQDVALRCDPISGHVSLFWYQQALGQGPEFLTYFQNEAQLDKSGLPSDRFFAERPEGSVSTLKIQRTQQEDSAVYLCASTFQPGGGWETQYFGPGTRLLVL.

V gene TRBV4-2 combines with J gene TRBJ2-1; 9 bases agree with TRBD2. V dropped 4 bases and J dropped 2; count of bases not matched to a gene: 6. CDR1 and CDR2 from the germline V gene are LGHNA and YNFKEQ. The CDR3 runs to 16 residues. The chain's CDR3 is CASSPSTSGPYNEQFF. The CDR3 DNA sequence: TGTGCCAGCAGCCCCTCGACTAGCGGACCCTACAATGAGCAGTTCTTC.

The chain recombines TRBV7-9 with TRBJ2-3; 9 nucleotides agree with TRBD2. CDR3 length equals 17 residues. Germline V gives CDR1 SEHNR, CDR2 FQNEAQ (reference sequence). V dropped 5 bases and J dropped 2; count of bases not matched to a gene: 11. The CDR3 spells CASSDSPSSGITDTQYF. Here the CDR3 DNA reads TGTGCCAGCAGCGATTCTCCTTCTAGCGGGATCACAGATACGCAGTATTTT.

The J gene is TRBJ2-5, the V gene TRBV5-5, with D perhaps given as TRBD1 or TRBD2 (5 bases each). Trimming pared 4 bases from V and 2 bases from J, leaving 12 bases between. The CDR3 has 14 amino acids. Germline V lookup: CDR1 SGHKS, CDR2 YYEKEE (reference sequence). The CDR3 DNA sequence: TGTGCCAGCAGCCCGAGGGCAGGGCAAGAGACCCAGTACTTC. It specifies CASSPRAGQETQYF.

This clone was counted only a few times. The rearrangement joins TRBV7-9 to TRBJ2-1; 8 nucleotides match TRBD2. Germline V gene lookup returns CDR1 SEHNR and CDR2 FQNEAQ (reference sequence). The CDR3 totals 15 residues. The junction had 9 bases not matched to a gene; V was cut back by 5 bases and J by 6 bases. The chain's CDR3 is CASSKGLAPSNEQFF. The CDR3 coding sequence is TGTGCCAGCAGCAAAGGACTAGCTCCGAGCAATGAGCAGTTCTTC.

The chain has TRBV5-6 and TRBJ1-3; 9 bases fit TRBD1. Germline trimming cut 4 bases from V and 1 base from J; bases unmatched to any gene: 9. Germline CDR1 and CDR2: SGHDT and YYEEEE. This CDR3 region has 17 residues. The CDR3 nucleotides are TGTGCCAGCAGCGGATGGACAGGGGAGTTTTCTGGAAACACCATATATTTT. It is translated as CASSGWTGEFSGNTIYF.

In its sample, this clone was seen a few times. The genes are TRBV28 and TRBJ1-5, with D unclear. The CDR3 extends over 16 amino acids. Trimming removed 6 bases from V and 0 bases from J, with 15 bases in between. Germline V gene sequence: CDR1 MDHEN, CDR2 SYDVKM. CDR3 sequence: CASRATGPYSNQPQHF. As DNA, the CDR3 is TGTGCCAGCAGGGCAACCGGGCCCTATAGCAATCAGCCCCAGCATTTT.

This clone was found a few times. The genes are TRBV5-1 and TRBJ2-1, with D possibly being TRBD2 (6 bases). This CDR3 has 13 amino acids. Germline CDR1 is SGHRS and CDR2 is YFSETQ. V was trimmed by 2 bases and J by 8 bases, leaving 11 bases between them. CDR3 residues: CASSLLAPDEQFF. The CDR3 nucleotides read TGCGCCAGCAGCTTACTAGCCCCGGATGAGCAGTTCTTC.

The CDR3 reads CSANVAHEQYF. The CDR3, as DNA: TGCAGTGCTAACGTGGCCCACGAGCAGTACTTC. The chain links TRBV20-1 to TRBJ2-7, with unresolved D. Germline V lookup: CDR1 DFQATT, CDR2 SNEGSKA (reference sequence). The CDR3 consists of 11 residues. With 4 bases removed from V and 5 bases from J, the gap between germline ends came to 9 bases.

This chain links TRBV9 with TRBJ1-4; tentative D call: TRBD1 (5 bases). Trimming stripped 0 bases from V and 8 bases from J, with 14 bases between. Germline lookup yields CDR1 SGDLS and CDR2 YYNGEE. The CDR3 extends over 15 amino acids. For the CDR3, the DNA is TGTGCCAGCAGCGTAGAGGGCAGGAGGGGAGAAAAACTGTTTTTT. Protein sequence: CASSVEGRRGEKLFF. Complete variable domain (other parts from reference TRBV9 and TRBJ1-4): DSGVTQTPKHLITATGQRVTLRCSPRSGDLSVYWYQQSLDQGLQFLIQYYNGEERAKGNILERFSAQQFPDLHSELNLSSLELGDSALYFCASSVEGRRGEKLFFGSGTQLSVL.

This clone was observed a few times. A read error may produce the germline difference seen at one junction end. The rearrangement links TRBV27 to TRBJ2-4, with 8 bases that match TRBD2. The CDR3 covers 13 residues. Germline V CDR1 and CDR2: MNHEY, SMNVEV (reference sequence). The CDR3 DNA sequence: TGTGCCAGCAGTACACCCAACCTAGCGGGCCTGCACTTC. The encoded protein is CASSTPNLAGLHF.

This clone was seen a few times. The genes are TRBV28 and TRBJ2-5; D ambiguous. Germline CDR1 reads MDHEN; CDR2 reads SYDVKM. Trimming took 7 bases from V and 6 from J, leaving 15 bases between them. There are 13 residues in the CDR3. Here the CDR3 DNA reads TGTGCCAGCACCCTAGGAACCCCGAAGACCCAGTACTTC. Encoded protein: CASTLGTPKTQYF.

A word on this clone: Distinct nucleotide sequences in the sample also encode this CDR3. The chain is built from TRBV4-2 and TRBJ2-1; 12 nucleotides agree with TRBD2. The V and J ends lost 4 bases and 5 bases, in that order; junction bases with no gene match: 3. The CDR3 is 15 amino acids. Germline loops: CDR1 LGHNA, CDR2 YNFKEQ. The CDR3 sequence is CASSRTSGTNNEQFF. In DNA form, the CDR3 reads TGTGCCAGCAGCCGGACTAGCGGGACTAACAATGAGCAGTTCTTC.

In DNA, the CDR3 is TGCGCCAGCAGCCAAGAATCAGGGTATCAGCCCCAGCATTTT. As protein: CASSQESGYQPQHF. The gene calls are TRBV4-3 and TRBJ1-5; the D gene is possibly TRBD1 (5 bases). Trimming cost V 0 bases and J 5 bases, with 8 bases left between them. This CDR3 has 14 amino acids. Germline V gene data show CDR1 as LGHNA and CDR2 as YSLEER.

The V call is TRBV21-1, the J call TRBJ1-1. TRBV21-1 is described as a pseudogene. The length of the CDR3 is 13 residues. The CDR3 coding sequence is TGTGCCAGCAGCAAATATCTGTACACTGAAGCTTTCTTT. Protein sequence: CASSKYLYTEAFF.

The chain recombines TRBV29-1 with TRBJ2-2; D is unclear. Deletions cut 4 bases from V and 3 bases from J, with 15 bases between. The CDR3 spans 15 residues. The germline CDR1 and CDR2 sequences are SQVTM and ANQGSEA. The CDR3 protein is CSVAGWTMDTGELFF. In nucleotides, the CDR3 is TGCAGCGTTGCAGGTTGGACCATGGACACCGGGGAGCTGTTTTTT.

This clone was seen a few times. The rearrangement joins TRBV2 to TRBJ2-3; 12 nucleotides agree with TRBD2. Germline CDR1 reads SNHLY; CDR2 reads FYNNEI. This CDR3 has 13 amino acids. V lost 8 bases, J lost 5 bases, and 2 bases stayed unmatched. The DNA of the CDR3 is TGTGCCAGCCAGACTAGCGGGAGAGATACGCAGTATTTT. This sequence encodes CASQTSGRDTQYF.

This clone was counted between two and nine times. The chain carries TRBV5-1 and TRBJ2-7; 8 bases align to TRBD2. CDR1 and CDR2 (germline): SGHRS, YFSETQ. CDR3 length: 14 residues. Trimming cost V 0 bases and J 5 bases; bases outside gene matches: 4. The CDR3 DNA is TGCGCCAGCAGCTTGGAGCGGGAGCTGGACGAGCAGTACTTC. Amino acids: CASSLERELDEQYF.

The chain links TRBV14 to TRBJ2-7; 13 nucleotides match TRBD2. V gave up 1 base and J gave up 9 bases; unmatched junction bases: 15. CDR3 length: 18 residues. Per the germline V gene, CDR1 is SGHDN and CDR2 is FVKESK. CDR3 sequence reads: CASSQGLAGGHLRARQYF. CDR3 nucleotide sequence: TGTGCCAGCAGCCAAGGACTAGCGGGAGGACACCTACGAGCGCGGCAGTACTTC.

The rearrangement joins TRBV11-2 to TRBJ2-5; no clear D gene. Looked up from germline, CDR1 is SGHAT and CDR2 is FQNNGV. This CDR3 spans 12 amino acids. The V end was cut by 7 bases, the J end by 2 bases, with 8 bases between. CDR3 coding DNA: TGTGCCAGCACCTTTAATCAAGAGACCCAGTACTTC. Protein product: CASTFNQETQYF.

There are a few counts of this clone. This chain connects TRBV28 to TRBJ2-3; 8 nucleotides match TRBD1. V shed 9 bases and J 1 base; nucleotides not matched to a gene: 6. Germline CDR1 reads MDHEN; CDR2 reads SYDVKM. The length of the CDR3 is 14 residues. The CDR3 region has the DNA TGTGCCAGTACAGGGGGAGTGGGCACAGATACGCAGTATTTT. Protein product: CASTGGVGTDTQYF. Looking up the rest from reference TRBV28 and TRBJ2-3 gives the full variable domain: DVKVTQSSRYLVKRTGEKVFLECVQDMDHENMFWYRQDPGLGLRLIYFSYDVKMKEKGDIPEGYSVSREKKERFSLILESASTNQTSMYLCASTGGVGTDTQYFGPGTRLTVL.

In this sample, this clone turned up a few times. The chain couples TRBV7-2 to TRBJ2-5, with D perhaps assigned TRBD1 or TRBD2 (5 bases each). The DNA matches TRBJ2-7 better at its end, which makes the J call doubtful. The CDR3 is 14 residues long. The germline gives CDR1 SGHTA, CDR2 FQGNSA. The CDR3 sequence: CASSLVEGPYEQYF. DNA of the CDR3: TGTGCCAGCAGCTTAGTCGAGGGGCCCTACGAGCAGTACTTC.